This passage covers 12 T cell receptor beta chains from one sample sequenced in a study of cytomegalovirus exposure and HLA in healthy donors. Primers: 60 Vbeta forward and 13 Jbeta reverse. Method: immunoSEQ multiplex PCR; TCRdb's copy keeps in-frame clones and lacks some. The table includes approximately 180,000 clones, roughly 80% detected once. Sequencing was carried out using PBMCs. These TCRs come from a woman in her late teens or twenties in good health and CMV-seronegative.

The chain is built from TRBV29-1 and TRBJ2-5; perhaps TRBD1 as D (5 bases). CDR3 length: 14 residues. CDR1 and CDR2 from the germline V gene are SQVTM and ANQGSEA. With 5 bases removed from V and 0 bases from J, the gap between germline ends came to 13 bases. Here the CDR3 DNA reads TGCAGCGTTAGAGTATTAGGGGACCAAGAGACCCAGTACTTC. Residues: CSVRVLGDQETQYF.

In this sample, this clone turned up once. V is TRBV27 and J is TRBJ1-2; TRBD1 matches at 7 bases. Germline trimming cut 2 bases from V and 7 bases from J; bases unmatched to any gene: 7. Per germline, CDR1 MNHEY and CDR2 SMNVEV (reference sequence). This CDR3 has 14 amino acids. CDR3 nucleotides: TGTGCCAGCAGTTTAAAACAGGGGTCGAGTGGCTACACCTTC. Its protein product is CASSLKQGSSGYTF.

This sequence joins TRBV27 and TRBJ2-1; no clear D. The CDR3 sequence is 13 residues long. Trimming took off 3 bases at V and 13 bases at J, with 16 bases between the two ends. In germline, CDR1 is MNHEY, CDR2 SMNVEV (reference sequence). The CDR3 region is CASSFVIGYYQFF. CDR3 sequence (DNA): TGTGCCAGCAGTTTCGTGATCGGGTATTACCAGTTCTTC.

The chain couples TRBV18 to TRBJ2-7, with TRBD2 matching 10 bases. Germline lookup yields CDR1 KGHSH and CDR2 LQKENI. V dropped 4 bases and J dropped 1; count of bases not matched to a gene: 13. This CDR3 is 18 amino acids long. The CDR3 DNA reads TGTGCCAGCTCACGGGGACAGGCCGGGACTAGCGTTTCCTACGAGCAGTACTTC. Amino acids: CASSRGQAGTSVSYEQYF. Filled out from reference TRBV18 and TRBJ2-7, the complete variable domain reads NAGVMQNPRHLVRRRGQEARLRCSPMKGHSHVYWYRQLPEEGLKFMVYLQKENIIDESGMPKERFSAEFPKEGPSILRIQQVVRGDSAAYFCASSRGQAGTSVSYEQYFGPGTRLTVT.

The CDR3 reads CASSGRLFASYEQYF. The CDR3, as DNA: TGTGCCAGTAGCGGGAGGCTCTTCGCATCCTACGAGCAGTACTTC. This chain links TRBV19 with TRBJ2-7; TRBD2 matches 7 bases. V lost 6 bases and J lost 1; bases outside the gene matches: 9. The CDR3 loop spans 15 amino acids. CDR1 and CDR2 from the germline V gene are LNHDA and SQIVND (reference sequence).

The chain uses TRBV5-4 and TRBJ1-1; no reliable D call. The CDR3 is 13 residues long. Germline CDR1 SGHNT, CDR2 YYREEE (reference sequence). Trimming shortened V by 0 bases and J by 1 base, and 4 bases separated the two germline ends. CDR3 bases: TGTGCCAGCAGCTTGGCAGAGAACACTGAAGCTTTCTTT. Translation gives CASSLAENTEAFF.

The chain employs TRBV5-1 and TRBJ2-5, with 8 bases lining up with TRBD1. Trimming took 3 bases from V and 3 from J; bases not matched to a gene: 7. From germline, CDR1 is SGHRS and CDR2 YFSETQ. This CDR3 is built from 15 residues. DNA for the CDR3: TGCGCCAGCAGCTATCCCAGGGGGCCGGAAGAGACCCAGTACTTC. It codes for CASSYPRGPEETQYF.

This chain links TRBV6-1 with TRBJ2-2, with D tentatively TRBD2 (6 bases). The CDR3 sequence is 13 residues long. Germline V gene sequence: CDR1 MNHNS, CDR2 SASEGT. The V end was cut by 7 bases, the J end by 6 bases, with 12 bases between. The CDR3, as DNA: TGTGCCAGCAACCGGGAGAGGGCCGGGGAGCTGTTTTTT. It encodes CASNRERAGELFF.

V and J are TRBV5-5 and TRBJ1-2; the D gene is possibly TRBD1 (5 bases). Germline V CDR1 and CDR2: SGHKS, YYEKEE (reference sequence). The CDR3 is made up of 14 amino acids. The V end lost 4 bases, the J end lost 1 base, and 11 bases lay between the germline ends. The CDR3 nucleotides read TGTGCCAGCAGCCCGACAGACTTTAACTATGGCTACACCTTC. It is translated as CASSPTDFNYGYTF.

The chain joins TRBV5-1 to TRBJ1-2, with D maybe TRBD1 (6 bases). The V gene lost 2 bases and the J gene lost 2 bases, with 10 bases spanning the gap. CDR1 and CDR2 from the germline V gene are SGHRS and YFSETQ. This CDR3 spans 14 amino acids. CDR3 DNA: TGCGCCAGCAGCTTTAACACAGGGAACTATGGCTACACCTTC. Protein: CASSFNTGNYGYTF. Full variable domain (rest looked up from reference TRBV5-1 and TRBJ1-2): KAGVTQTPRYLIKTRGQQVTLSCSPISGHRSVSWYQQTPGQGLQFLFEYFSETQRNKGNFPGRFSGRQFSNSRSEMNVSTLELGDSALYLCASSFNTGNYGYTFGSGTRLTVV.

The chain is built from TRBV7-2 and TRBJ2-1; no firm D call. V lost 4 bases to trimming and J lost 1 base, with 5 bases between them. Germline assignment: CDR1 SGHTA and CDR2 FQGNSA. The CDR3 has 13 residues. This CDR3 is CASSWQSYNEQFF. The CDR3 DNA follows: TGTGCCAGCAGCTGGCAATCCTACAATGAGCAGTTCTTC.

The chain has TRBV28 and TRBJ2-1, with a possible D match to TRBD1 (7 bases). Germline V gives CDR1 MDHEN, CDR2 SYDVKM. The CDR3 loop spans 13 amino acids. The ends were cut back, 6 bases at V and 4 bases at J, with 10 bases in the middle. CDR3 residues: CASRGGQYNEQFF. CDR3 nucleotide sequence: TGTGCCAGCAGGGGGGGACAGTACAATGAGCAGTTCTTC.